This T cell receptor (beta chain) was found in a study of naive and memory T cell subsets. Cells stained for CD3, CD4, CD8, CD45RA and CD27 were sorted into four subsets. An equimolar mix of two oligonucleotides served as the beta constant-region primer for TRBC1 and TRBC2. Nested alpha and beta constant-region primers with the SP2 primer drove four PCR rounds on ligated cDNA. TCRdb ran MiXCR on the UMI-ligation and nested PCR reads and lists one entry per CDR3 protein. The repertoire has roughly 150,000 distinct CDR3 sequences, 20% to 25% of them found once; the top ten carry about 0.11%. This CDR3 comprises 14 residues. Trimming took 1 base from V and 0 from J, leaving 5 bases between them. The V gene's germline CDR1 is MGHRA and CDR2 YSYEKL. Notes on this clonotype: Its cognate antigen is unknown.

Study-level findings and limits: Each distinct alpha or beta sequence counts as one clonotype. Possibly reflecting memory cells re-expressing CD45RA, a few larger clonotypes occurred in naive repertoires, especially CD8. In CD4 and CD8 cells, diversity dropped from naive through EMRA.

The clonotype comes from a human donor in good health. The sample taken for sequencing was naive CD4+ T cells from blood. The J gene is TRBJ2-3, the V gene TRBV4-1; TRBD2 might be the D (5 bases). The CDR3 protein is CASSQAGSTDTQYF. CDR3 sequence (DNA): TGCGCCAGCAGCCAAGCGGGAAGCACAGATACGCAGTATTTT.